This TCR beta chain was obtained from a study of shared clonotypes between healthy human individuals. Study observations and caveats: Sampling covered nothing but blood. Tissue TCR repertoires likely differ from those found in blood. Relative to their counterparts shared across all four donors, non-shared clonotypes exhibited diminished generation probabilities.

Trimming removed 7 bases from V and 7 bases from J, with 13 bases in between. Germline-derived CDR1 and CDR2 are MDHEN and SYDVKM. The CDR3 is 13 residues long. Donors, healthy HIV-negative adults, lacked recent acute infections or vaccinations. As regards this clone: Its antigen is as yet unknown.

Sorted-subset replicate PCR reactions contained roughly 200 ng DNA, corresponding to around 30,000 T cell genomes. Method: immunoSEQ multiplex PCR; TCRdb's copy keeps in-frame clones and lacks some. The sample has some 580,000 clones, roughly 97% seen once. The chain combines TRBV28 with TRBJ1-4, with TRBD1 as a possible D gene (5 bases). The material sequenced was naive CD4+ T cells sorted from blood. Subset meaning: CD45RA+ positively selected. The TCR originated in a woman younger than 45 in good health. The CDR3 here is CASTLGGGEKLFF. DNA for the CDR3: TGTGCCAGCACCCTGGGGGGGGGTGAAAAACTGTTTTTT.